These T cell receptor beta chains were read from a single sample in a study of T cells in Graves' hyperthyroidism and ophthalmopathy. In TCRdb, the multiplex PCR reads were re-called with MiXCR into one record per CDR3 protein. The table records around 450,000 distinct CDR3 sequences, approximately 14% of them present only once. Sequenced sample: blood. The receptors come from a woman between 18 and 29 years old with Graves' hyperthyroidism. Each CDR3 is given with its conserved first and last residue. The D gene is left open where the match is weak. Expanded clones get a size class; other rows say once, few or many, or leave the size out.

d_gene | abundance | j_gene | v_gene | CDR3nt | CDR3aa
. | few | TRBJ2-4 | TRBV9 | TGTGCCAGCAGCGAAACTGACAAAAACATTCAGTACTTC | CASSETDKNIQYF
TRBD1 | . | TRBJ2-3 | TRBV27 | TGTGCCAGCAGCTTCACAGGGGTGGGAGATACGCAGTATTTT | CASSFTGVGDTQYF
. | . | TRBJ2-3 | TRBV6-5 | TGTGCCAGCAGTTACTCGCGGTCATTTAGGGATACGCAGTATTTT | CASSYSRSFRDTQYF
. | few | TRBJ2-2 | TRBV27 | TGTGCCAGCACGACCAGGCCGGGAACCGGGGAGCTGTTTTTT | CASTTRPGTGELFF
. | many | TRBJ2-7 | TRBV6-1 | TGTGCCAGCAGCTCCGGCGGGGGCTATTACGAGCAGTACTTC | CASSSGGGYYEQYF
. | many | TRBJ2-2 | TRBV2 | TGTGCCAGCAATAACGGAGGGTTCGGGGAGCTGTTTTTT | CASNNGGFGELFF
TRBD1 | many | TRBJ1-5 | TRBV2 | TGTGCCAGCAGTGAGGACAGGGGTCATCAGCCCCAGCATTTT | CASSEDRGHQPQHF
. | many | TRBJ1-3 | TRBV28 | TGTGCCAGCAGTTCTCCACACCTGGACAAAACTCCGAAGGAGGGAAACACCATATATTTT | CASSSPHLDKTPKEGNTIYF
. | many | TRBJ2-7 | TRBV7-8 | TGTGCCAGCAGCTTAGCACGGGGGCCGGAATACGAGCAGTACTTC | CASSLARGPEYEQYF
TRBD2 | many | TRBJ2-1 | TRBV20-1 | TGCAGTGCTAGTTCCAGCGGGAGGCCCTCCTACAATGAGCAGTTCTTC | CSASSSGRPSYNEQFF
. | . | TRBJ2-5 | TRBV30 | TGTGCCTGGAATAGGGCTGAGACCCAGTACTTC | CAWNRAETQYF
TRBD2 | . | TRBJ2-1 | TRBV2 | TGTGCCATCCTAGCGGGGGGGGACAATGAGCAGTTCTTC | CAILAGGDNEQFF
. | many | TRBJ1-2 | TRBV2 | TGTGCCAGCATGGGGGGGCCCGGTGGCTACACCTTC | CASMGGPGGYTF
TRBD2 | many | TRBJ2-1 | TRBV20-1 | TGCAGTGCTAGAGCCCGAGGGCTAGCGGTAAGGTCCTACAATGAGCAGTTCTTC | CSARARGLAVRSYNEQFF
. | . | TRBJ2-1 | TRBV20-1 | TGCAGTGCTGGGGACGGATACAATGAGCAGTTCTTC | CSAGDGYNEQFF
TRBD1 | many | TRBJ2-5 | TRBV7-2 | TGTGCCAGCAGCCCCGACAGGGGGCGACCCCAGTACTTC | CASSPDRGRPQYF
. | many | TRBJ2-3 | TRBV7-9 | TGTGCCAGCAGTATGTCGGGGACAGATACGCAGTATTTT | CASSMSGTDTQYF
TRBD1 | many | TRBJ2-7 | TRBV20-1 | TGCAGTGCTATATGGGACAGCGGTCCCTACGAGCAGTACTTC | CSAIWDSGPYEQYF
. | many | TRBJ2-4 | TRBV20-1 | TGCAGTGCTAGAATGGCAGGGGCAAACATTCAGTACTTC | CSARMAGANIQYF
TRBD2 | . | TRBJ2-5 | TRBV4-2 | TGTGCCAGCAGCTGGGGACTAGCGGGGGAGACCCAGTACTTC | CASSWGLAGETQYF
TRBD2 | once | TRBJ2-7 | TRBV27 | TGTGCCAGCAGTCGCGGGACTAGCGGGAGGAATGGCGAGCAGTACTTC | CASSRGTSGRNGEQYF
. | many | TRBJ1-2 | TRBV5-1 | TGCGCCAGCGCATTAAGGAGCCCTAACTATGGCTACACCTTC | CASALRSPNYGYTF
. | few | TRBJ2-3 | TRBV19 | TGTGCCAGTAGTCCTCCTGGGGTTTTGACAGATACGCAGTATTTT | CASSPPGVLTDTQYF
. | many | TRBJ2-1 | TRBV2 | TGTGCCAGCAGTACTCGCGGCGGCTACAATGAGCAGTTCTTC | CASSTRGGYNEQFF
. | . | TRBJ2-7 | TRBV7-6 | TGTGCCAGCAGCCAGCGGGACAGTTCCTACGAGCAGTACTTC | CASSQRDSSYEQYF
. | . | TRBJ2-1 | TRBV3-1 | TGTGCCAGCAGCAGAAACGCAGGGTCCCACGAGCAGTTCTTC | CASSRNAGSHEQFF
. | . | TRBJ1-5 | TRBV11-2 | TGTGCCTCATCCCCTTCCGGCAATCAGCCCCAGCATTTT | CASSPSGNQPQHF
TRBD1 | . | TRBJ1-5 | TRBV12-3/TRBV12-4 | TGTGCCAGCAGTTCCCATGTCATATTGGGACAGGACCACTATAGCAATCAGCCCCAGCATTTT | CASSSHVILGQDHYSNQPQHF
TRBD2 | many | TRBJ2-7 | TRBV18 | TGTGCCAGCTCACCACCGGCGGGAGCCAGCGAGCAGTACTTC | CASSPPAGASEQYF
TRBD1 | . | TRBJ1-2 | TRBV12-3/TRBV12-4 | TGTGCCAGCAGTTCCTCCGGGACAGGGGAGGCGGATGGCTACACCTTC | CASSSSGTGEADGYTF
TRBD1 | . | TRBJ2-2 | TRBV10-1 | TGCGCCAGCAGCATGGGACAGGGAACCGGGGAGCTGTTTTTT | CASSMGQGTGELFF
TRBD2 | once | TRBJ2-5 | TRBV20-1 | TGCAGTGCGGGACTAGCGGGAGTGGAAGAGACCCAGTACTTC | CSAGLAGVEETQYF
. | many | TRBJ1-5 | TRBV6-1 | TGTGCCTCCCGGGGAGGGGAGACAGGTCAGCCCCAGCATTTT | CASRGGETGQPQHF
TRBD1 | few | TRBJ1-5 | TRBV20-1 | TGCAGTGCTAGAGGGGGACAGGGGCTCGGTCAGCCCCAGCATTTT | CSARGGQGLGQPQHF
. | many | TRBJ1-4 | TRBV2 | TGTGCCACCTCCAAGGGGAGCACTAATGAAAAACTGTTTTTT | CATSKGSTNEKLFF
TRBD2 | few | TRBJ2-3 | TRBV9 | TGTGCCAGCAGCGTCGTGGGACTATCTAGCACAGATACGCAGTATTTT | CASSVVGLSSTDTQYF
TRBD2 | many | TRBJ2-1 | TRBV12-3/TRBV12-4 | TGTGCCAGCAGTGGGGCAGGGACTAGGGGGGACAATGAGCAGTTCTTC | CASSGAGTRGDNEQFF
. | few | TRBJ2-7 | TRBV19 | TGTGCCAGTAGCCCCGACTTCTACGAGCAGTACTTC | CASSPDFYEQYF
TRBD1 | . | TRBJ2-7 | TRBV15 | TGTGCCACCAGCAGGAGGACAGGGGAGGTCGACGAGCAGTACTTC | CATSRRTGEVDEQYF
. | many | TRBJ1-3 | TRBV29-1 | TGCAGCGTGGCTAAATCCTCTGGAAACACCATATATTTT | CSVAKSSGNTIYF
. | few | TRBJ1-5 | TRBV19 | TGTGCCAGTAGAAGAGGGGACCCTGGCGGTCAGCCCCAGCATTTT | CASRRGDPGGQPQHF
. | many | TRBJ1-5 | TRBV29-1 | TGCAGCGTGGAATCCAGGGTGAATCAGCCCCAGCATTTT | CSVESRVNQPQHF